Listed here are 16 T cell receptor beta chains from one sample, sequenced in a study of blood T cell repertoires in COVID-19. The data were produced by immunoSEQ multiplex PCR, yet TCRdb's version contains in-frame clones alone and is incomplete. The sample gives 35,000 to 50,000 clones, around 91% of which show up once; roughly 2.8% is in the top ten. Sequenced sample: peripheral blood. All receptors come from a man aged 45 to 65 with active COVID-19.

The gene calls are TRBV10-3 and TRBJ2-1, with TRBD1 matching 9 bases. J lost 7 bases, V lost 2 bases, and 9 bases had no gene match. The CDR3 is 16 residues long. The V gene's germline CDR1 is ENHRY and CDR2 SYGVKD. CDR3 nucleotides: TGTGCCATCAGTGAGGGGGGACAGGGCCCGCCAAATGAGCAGTTCTTC. Translated, it gives CAISEGGQGPPNEQFF.

The CDR3 reads CASRPPTRVGGAGNTGELFF. The CDR3 coding sequence is TGTGCCAGCAGACCTCCAACGCGGGTAGGGGGCGCCGGGAACACCGGGGAGCTGTTTTTT. This chain uses TRBV28 with TRBJ2-2; 7 positions match TRBD1. CDR3 length equals 20 residues. J was trimmed by 1 base and V by 6 bases; bases with no gene match: 20. Germline V lookup: CDR1 MDHEN, CDR2 SYDVKM.

The chain carries TRBV3-1 (or the pseudogene TRBV3-2) and TRBJ1-2; TRBD1 matches 8 bases. This CDR3 spans 14 amino acids. Germline assignment: CDR1 LGHDT and CDR2 YNNKEL (reference sequence). V was pared by 9 bases and J by 3 bases, with 9 bases of the junction left unmatched. The CDR3 DNA is TGTGCCAGTTCCGGACAGGGTCATTACTATGGCTACACCTTC. Its protein is CASSGQGHYYGYTF.

This sequence joins TRBV4-1 and TRBJ1-2, with D hard to call. Trimming took 2 bases from V and 2 from J, leaving 12 bases between them. The CDR3 contains 15 residues. Germline V gene lookup returns CDR1 MGHRA and CDR2 YSYEKL. The DNA of the CDR3 is TGCGCCAGCAGCCAACCGTTTGACATAAACTATGGCTACACCTTC. Amino acid sequence: CASSQPFDINYGYTF.

This clone was found once. The rearrangement links TRBV19 to TRBJ2-3; no reliable D call. Per the germline V gene, CDR1 is LNHDA and CDR2 is SQIVND (reference sequence). This CDR3 has 14 amino acids. The germline V and J ends were trimmed by 7 bases and 2 bases, with 13 bases remaining between them. This chain's CDR3 is CASKVRVATDTQYF. The CDR3 DNA reads as TGTGCCAGTAAGGTACGGGTGGCCACAGATACGCAGTATTTT. Looking up the rest from reference TRBV19 and TRBJ2-3 gives the full variable domain: DGGITQSPKYLFRKEGQNVTLSCEQNLNHDAMYWYRQDPGQGLRLIYYSQIVNDFQKGDIAEGYSVSREKKESFPLTVTSAQKNPTAFYLCASKVRVATDTQYFGPGTRLTVL.

The genes are TRBV5-8 and TRBJ1-4, with unresolved D. The CDR3 runs 16 residues. Germline assignment: CDR1 SGHTS and CDR2 YDEGEE. The ends were cut back, 0 bases at V and 0 bases at J, with 9 bases in the middle. The CDR3 spells CASSLEQSTTNEKLFF. CDR3 nucleotides: TGTGCCAGCAGCTTGGAACAGTCCACAACTAATGAAAAACTGTTTTTT.

The rearrangement joins TRBV10-3 to TRBJ1-2; a possible D gene is TRBD1 (5 bases). The CDR3 loop spans 13 amino acids. CDR1 and CDR2 from the germline V gene are ENHRY and SYGVKD. V lost 5 bases and J lost 1, with 8 bases in between. The CDR3 region has the DNA TGTGCCATCAGTCGACAGCATAACTATGGCTACACCTTC. As protein: CAISRQHNYGYTF.

The chain uses TRBV29-1 and TRBJ1-6, with 10 bases lining up with TRBD1. Germline V gives CDR1 SQVTM, CDR2 ANQGSEA. The junction had 7 bases not matched to a gene; V was cut back by 5 bases and J by 6 bases. This CDR3 contains 15 residues. Here the CDR3 reads CSVQAGTGVNSPLHF. In DNA form, the CDR3 reads TGCAGCGTTCAAGCCGGGACAGGGGTTAATTCACCCCTCCACTTT.

The chain recombines TRBV9 with TRBJ2-5, with a weak D call TRBD2 (6 bases). V was pared by 1 base and J by 5 bases, with 15 bases between. Germline CDR1 and CDR2: SGDLS and YYNGEE. The CDR3 contains 15 residues. Written as DNA, the CDR3 is TGTGCCAGCAGCGTAATCTCGGGGGAAGGGGAGACCCAGTACTTC. It specifies CASSVISGEGETQYF.

This clone showed up just once. The CDR3 spells CASSLDRLEEKLFF. The CDR3 region has the DNA TGCGCCAGCAGCTTGGACCGTCTGGAGGAAAAACTGTTTTTT. The chain carries TRBV5-1 and TRBJ1-4; no definite D call. Trimming removed 0 bases at V and 8 bases at J, with 11 bases between. There are 14 residues in the CDR3. Germline V lookup: CDR1 SGHRS, CDR2 YFSETQ.

V usage is TRBV7-2 and J usage is TRBJ1-1; tentative D call: TRBD1 (6 bases). Germline assignment: CDR1 SGHTA and CDR2 FQGNSA. Trimming pared 5 bases from V and 4 bases from J, leaving 17 bases between. CDR3 length: 15 amino acids. The CDR3 DNA reads as TGTGCCAGCAGCCCTATTGGAGGCAGGGGCACTGAAGCTTTCTTT. Its protein product is CASSPIGGRGTEAFF.

The chain carries TRBV29-1 and TRBJ2-4, with 8 bases fitting TRBD1. V was clipped by 5 bases and J by 0 bases; unmatched bases: 15. The CDR3 contains 18 residues. CDR1 SQVTM and CDR2 ANQGSEA come from the germline V gene. CDR3 loop: CSVLPDRDHSVAKNIQYF. The CDR3, as DNA: TGCAGCGTTCTGCCGGACAGGGATCATTCGGTAGCCAAAAACATTCAGTACTTC.

This clone was found once. The DNA for the CDR3 is TGCGCCAGCAGCTTGGTGGCGGGGCTCACAGATACGCAGTATTTT. Translating it yields CASSLVAGLTDTQYF. The chain joins TRBV5-1 to TRBJ2-3; D possibly corresponds to TRBD2 (6 bases). V gave up 0 bases and J gave up 2 bases, with 10 bases separating them. Germline CDR1 and CDR2: SGHRS and YFSETQ. The CDR3 consists of 15 residues.

CDR3 coding DNA: TGTGCCAGTAGTAAACCCGGGACAGGGGGGATTAGACCCCTCCACTTT. Translating gives CASSKPGTGGIRPLHF. J is TRBJ1-6 and V is TRBV19; 11 bases are a match to TRBD1. CDR1 is LNHDA, CDR2 SQIVND, per germline (reference sequence). V lost 4 bases, J lost 12 bases, and 11 bases stayed unmatched. The CDR3 extends over 16 amino acids. Full variable domain (missing parts from reference TRBV19 and TRBJ1-6): DGGITQSPKYLFRKEGQNVTLSCEQNLNHDAMYWYRQDPGQGLRLIYYSQIVNDFQKGDIAEGYSVSREKKESFPLTVTSAQKNPTAFYLCASSKPGTGGIRPLHFGNGTRLTVT.

The V call is TRBV19, the J call TRBJ1-2; D not resolved. CDR3 length: 16 amino acids. CDR1 and CDR2 (germline): LNHDA, SQIVND (reference sequence). V dropped 6 bases and J dropped 0 bases, with 17 bases sitting between them. CDR3 protein: CASRPLGPSTNYGYTF. CDR3 nucleotides: TGTGCCAGTAGGCCTCTAGGTCCTTCAACTAACTATGGCTACACCTTC.

This clone rates as medium-sized. The chain carries TRBV6-1 and TRBJ2-3; 12 bases are a match to TRBD2. V trimming: 2 bases; J trimming: 4 bases; junction bases outside the gene matches: 1. This CDR3 is 15 amino acids long. Germline lookup yields CDR1 MNHNS and CDR2 SASEGT. DNA of the CDR3: TGTGCCAGCAGTGAACTAGCGGGGGGGCCAGATACGCAGTATTTT. Translation: CASSELAGGPDTQYF.